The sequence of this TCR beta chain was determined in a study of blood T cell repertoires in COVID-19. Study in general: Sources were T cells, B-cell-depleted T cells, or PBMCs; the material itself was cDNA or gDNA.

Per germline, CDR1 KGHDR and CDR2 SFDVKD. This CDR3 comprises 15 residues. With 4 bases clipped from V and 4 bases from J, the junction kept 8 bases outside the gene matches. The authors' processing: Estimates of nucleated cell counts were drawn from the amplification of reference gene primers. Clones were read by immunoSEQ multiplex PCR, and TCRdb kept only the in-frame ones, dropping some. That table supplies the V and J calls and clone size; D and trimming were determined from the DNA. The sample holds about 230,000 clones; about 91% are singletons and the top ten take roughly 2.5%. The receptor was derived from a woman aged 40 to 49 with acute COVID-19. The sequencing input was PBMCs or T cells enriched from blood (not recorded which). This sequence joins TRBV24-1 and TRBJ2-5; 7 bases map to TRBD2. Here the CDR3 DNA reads TGTGCCACCAGTGACCAAGGACTAGGAGGAGAGACCCAGTACTTC. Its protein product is CATSDQGLGGETQYF.